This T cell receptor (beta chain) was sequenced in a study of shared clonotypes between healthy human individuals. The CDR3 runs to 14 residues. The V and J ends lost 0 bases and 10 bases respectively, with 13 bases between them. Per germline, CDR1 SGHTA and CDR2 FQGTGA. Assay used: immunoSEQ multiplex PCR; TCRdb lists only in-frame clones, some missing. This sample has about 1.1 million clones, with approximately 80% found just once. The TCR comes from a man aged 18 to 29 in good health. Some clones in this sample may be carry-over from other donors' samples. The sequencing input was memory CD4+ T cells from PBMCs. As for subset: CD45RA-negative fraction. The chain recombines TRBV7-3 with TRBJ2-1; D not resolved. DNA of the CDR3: TGTGCCAGCAGCTTAACGGCCCGGAGTTGGGAGCAGTTCTTC. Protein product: CASSLTARSWEQFF.